One TCR beta chain is described in this entry. This sample was taken from a study of cytomegalovirus exposure and HLA in healthy donors. 60 Vbeta and 13 Jbeta primers were used in PCR. Sequencing was performed with immunoSEQ multiplex PCR; in TCRdb, only in-frame clones are kept and a portion is missing. This repertoire shows 95,000 to 150,000 clones, 76% found once; its top ten account for about 2%. Germline CDR1 reads MNHNY; CDR2 reads SVGAGI (reference sequence). The CDR3 has 12 amino acids. The trim removed 8 bases at V and 11 bases at J, leaving 10 bases unmatched. Material for sequencing was PBMCs. V and J are TRBV6-6 and TRBJ2-3; 7 bases align to TRBD2. The clonotype was recovered from a man between 45 and 60 years old in good health and CMV-seronegative. The CDR3 DNA follows: TGTGCCAGCTCGGGGGGACGGTTTGGGCAGTATTTT. Protein: CASSGGRFGQYF.